The rows below give T cell receptor beta chains drawn from one sample of a study of blood T cell repertoires in COVID-19. The assay was immunoSEQ multiplex PCR, and TCRdb's table has in-frame clones only and misses some. The profile shows 200,000 to 300,000 clones, around 90% of them singletons. Input material: peripheral blood. Receptors originate from a woman in her forties with acute or convalescent COVID-19. CDR3s include the opening cysteine and the closing phenylalanine or tryptophan. A D gene is named only where the DNA matches it firmly. Some rows mark clone size as missing; the rest say once, few, many or name a class of expanded clone.

D gene: .
clone size: few
CDR3 length: 15
J gene: TRBJ1-1
V gene: TRBV5-4
CDR3 DNA: TGTGCCAGCAGCTTGGCCAGACAGAAGAACACTGAAGCTTTCTTT
CDR3 protein: CASSLARQKNTEAFF

D gene: .
clone size: .
CDR3 length: 13
J gene: TRBJ2-5
V gene: TRBV7-3
CDR3 DNA: TGTGCCAGCAGCTCGACTCCAAGCCAGACCCAGTACTTC
CDR3 protein: CASSSTPSQTQYF

D gene: TRBD1
clone size: .
CDR3 length: 15
J gene: TRBJ1-4
V gene: TRBV6-4
CDR3 DNA: TGTGCCAGCAGTCCGCAGGGGGGTGCTAATGAAAAACTGTTTTTT
CDR3 protein: CASSPQGGANEKLFF

D gene: TRBD1
clone size: .
CDR3 length: 15
J gene: TRBJ2-1
V gene: TRBV2
CDR3 DNA: TGTGCCAGCAGTGAAAACAGGGGGCCTTACAATGAGCAGTTCTTC
CDR3 protein: CASSENRGPYNEQFF

D gene: TRBD2
clone size: .
CDR3 length: 15
J gene: TRBJ2-3
V gene: TRBV6-1
CDR3 DNA: TGTGCCAGCAGTGAAATCGGGGGGGGAACAGATACGCAGTATTTT
CDR3 protein: CASSEIGGGTDTQYF

D gene: TRBD1
clone size: .
CDR3 length: 15
J gene: TRBJ1-6
V gene: TRBV12-5
CDR3 DNA: TGTGCTAGTGGTTTGAGGACAGGGGATAATTCACCCCTCCACTTT
CDR3 protein: CASGLRTGDNSPLHF

D gene: .
clone size: few
CDR3 length: 15
J gene: TRBJ1-1
V gene: TRBV10-1
CDR3 DNA: TGCGCCAGCAGTGAGCAGGTGAGCGGTATGGCTGAAGCTTTCTTT
CDR3 protein: CASSEQVSGMAEAFF

D gene: .
clone size: .
CDR3 length: 14
J gene: TRBJ1-1
V gene: TRBV11-1
CDR3 DNA: TGTGCCAGCAGCTTAGTCGCGTTTAACACTGAAGCTTTCTTT
CDR3 protein: CASSLVAFNTEAFF

D gene: .
clone size: .
CDR3 length: 16
J gene: TRBJ1-6
V gene: TRBV4-2
CDR3 DNA: TGTGCCAGCAGCCAAGATAGGCACGGACTGGGTTCATCCCTCCACTTT
CDR3 protein: CASSQDRHGLGSSLHF

D gene: TRBD2
clone size: .
CDR3 length: 16
J gene: TRBJ2-1
V gene: TRBV5-1
CDR3 DNA: TGCGCCAGCAGAGGCCCTGGACTAGCGGGGGTCAATGAGCAGTTCTTC
CDR3 protein: CASRGPGLAGVNEQFF

D gene: .
clone size: .
CDR3 length: 14
J gene: TRBJ2-1
V gene: TRBV5-1
CDR3 DNA: TGCGCCAGCAGCTTGGCGGGAGTAAACAATGAGCAGTTCTTC
CDR3 protein: CASSLAGVNNEQFF

D gene: .
clone size: .
CDR3 length: 14
J gene: TRBJ1-6
V gene: TRBV19
CDR3 DNA: TGTGCCAGTAGTATAGCCGGGTTTGATTCACCCCTCCACTTT
CDR3 protein: CASSIAGFDSPLHF

D gene: .
clone size: .
CDR3 length: 15
J gene: TRBJ1-3
V gene: TRBV2
CDR3 DNA: TGTGCCAGCAGAGCCGGGACACACTCTGGAAACACCATATATTTT
CDR3 protein: CASRAGTHSGNTIYF

D gene: TRBD1
clone size: once
CDR3 length: 13
J gene: TRBJ1-5
V gene: TRBV6-5
CDR3 DNA: TGTGCCAGCAGAAAGCAGGGGGTACGGCCCCAGCATTTT
CDR3 protein: CASRKQGVRPQHF

D gene: .
clone size: .
CDR3 length: 14
J gene: TRBJ1-2
V gene: TRBV7-2
CDR3 DNA: TGTGCCAGCGTGGCCTCACAGGGTCCCTATGGCTACACCTTC
CDR3 protein: CASVASQGPYGYTF

D gene: .
clone size: once
CDR3 length: 15
J gene: TRBJ1-2
V gene: TRBV23-1
CDR3 DNA: TGCGCCAGCAGTCAATCTCATCGGGGGAACTATGGCTACACCTTC
CDR3 protein: CASSQSHRGNYGYTF

D gene: TRBD2
clone size: .
CDR3 length: 14
J gene: TRBJ2-1
V gene: TRBV3-1/TRBV3-2
CDR3 DNA: TGTGCCAGCAGCCTACTAGCGGGGTACAATGAGCAGTTCTTC
CDR3 protein: CASSLLAGYNEQFF

D gene: .
clone size: .
CDR3 length: 13
J gene: TRBJ1-5
V gene: TRBV20-1
CDR3 DNA: TGCAGTGCTAGTGGTGGGGGGGGCGAGCCCCAGCATTTT
CDR3 protein: CSASGGGGEPQHF

D gene: TRBD1
clone size: .
CDR3 length: 17
J gene: TRBJ2-6
V gene: TRBV7-2
CDR3 DNA: TGTGCCAGCAGGCCAGGGACAGGGAGCTCTGGGGCCAACGTCCTGACTTTC
CDR3 protein: CASRPGTGSSGANVLTF

D gene: .
clone size: .
CDR3 length: 15
J gene: TRBJ1-2
V gene: TRBV7-2
CDR3 DNA: TGTGCCAGCAGCTTTACGGGGAACTCTAACTATGGCTACACCTTC
CDR3 protein: CASSFTGNSNYGYTF

D gene: .
clone size: .
CDR3 length: 15
J gene: TRBJ2-3
V gene: TRBV11-2
CDR3 DNA: TGTGCCAGCAGCTTAGACTACTCGCCCACAGATACGCAGTATTTT
CDR3 protein: CASSLDYSPTDTQYF

D gene: .
clone size: .
CDR3 length: 14
J gene: TRBJ2-5
V gene: TRBV19
CDR3 DNA: TGTGCCACCCGAGGGGGGAGGGTACAGGAGACCCAGTACTTC
CDR3 protein: CATRGGRVQETQYF

D gene: .
clone size: .
CDR3 length: 13
J gene: TRBJ1-1
V gene: TRBV18
CDR3 DNA: TGTGCCAGCTCACCTCAGAAGAACACTGAAGCTTTCTTT
CDR3 protein: CASSPQKNTEAFF

D gene: .
clone size: .
CDR3 length: 14
J gene: TRBJ1-6
V gene: TRBV7-3
CDR3 DNA: TGTGCCAGCAGCTCAGACAGACCGAATTCACCCCTCCACTTT
CDR3 protein: CASSSDRPNSPLHF

D gene: .
clone size: .
CDR3 length: 13
J gene: TRBJ1-5
V gene: TRBV30
CDR3 DNA: TGTGCCTGGAGTGTACAGGCAGATCAGCCCCAGCATTTT
CDR3 protein: CAWSVQADQPQHF

D gene: .
clone size: .
CDR3 length: 16
J gene: TRBJ1-6
V gene: TRBV6-5
CDR3 DNA: TGTGCCAGCAGTTATGGGTCCGGGACTGGCGGATCACCCCTCCACTTT
CDR3 protein: CASSYGSGTGGSPLHF

D gene: TRBD1
clone size: .
CDR3 length: 15
J gene: TRBJ1-1
V gene: TRBV18
CDR3 DNA: TGTGCCAGCTCACCACGCGAACGGACAGGGGATGAAACTTTCTTT
CDR3 protein: CASSPRERTGDETFF

D gene: TRBD1
clone size: .
CDR3 length: 18
J gene: TRBJ1-2
V gene: TRBV7-8
CDR3 DNA: TGTGCCAGCAGCACGGGCCCCACGGGGGACAGGGACTACTATGGCTACACCTTC
CDR3 protein: CASSTGPTGDRDYYGYTF

D gene: TRBD2
clone size: .
CDR3 length: 17
J gene: TRBJ2-1
V gene: TRBV5-1
CDR3 DNA: TGCGCCAGCAGCCGGCCTAGCGGGGGGCCCCAGTGGGATGAGCAGTTCTTC
CDR3 protein: CASSRPSGGPQWDEQFF

D gene: .
clone size: once
CDR3 length: 15
J gene: TRBJ2-3
V gene: TRBV5-5
CDR3 DNA: TGTGCCAGCAGCTGGAGGGGGCCCAGCACAGATACGCAGTATTTT
CDR3 protein: CASSWRGPSTDTQYF

D gene: .
clone size: .
CDR3 length: 13
J gene: TRBJ1-4
V gene: TRBV6-6
CDR3 DNA: TGTGCCAGCAGTCCATTCAGGGGTGAAAAACTGTTTTTT
CDR3 protein: CASSPFRGEKLFF

D gene: TRBD1
clone size: .
CDR3 length: 17
J gene: TRBJ1-3
V gene: TRBV3-1/TRBV3-2
CDR3 DNA: TGTGCCAGCAGCGGAGGGACAGAGCTTACCTCTGGAAACACCATATATTTT
CDR3 protein: CASSGGTELTSGNTIYF

D gene: .
clone size: once
CDR3 length: 13
J gene: TRBJ1-3
V gene: TRBV11-1
CDR3 DNA: TGTGCCAGCAGCGAGTTATTCAGAAACACCATATATTTT
CDR3 protein: CASSELFRNTIYF

D gene: .
clone size: .
CDR3 length: 13
J gene: TRBJ1-1
V gene: TRBV27
CDR3 DNA: TGTGCCAGCAGTTTACAAGGGGCGAGTGAAGCTTTCTTT
CDR3 protein: CASSLQGASEAFF

D gene: TRBD2
clone size: once
CDR3 length: 18
J gene: TRBJ2-1
V gene: TRBV7-2
CDR3 DNA: TGTGCCAGCAGCTTAGGAAGGGTCGGGGGGGCGATTTACAATGAGCAGTTCTTC
CDR3 protein: CASSLGRVGGAIYNEQFF

D gene: TRBD1
clone size: .
CDR3 length: 15
J gene: TRBJ2-1
V gene: TRBV11-2
CDR3 DNA: TGTGCCAGCAGCCCCCGGACAGGGGTAGGCAATGAGCAGTTCTTC
CDR3 protein: CASSPRTGVGNEQFF

D gene: .
clone size: .
CDR3 length: 14
J gene: TRBJ1-1
V gene: TRBV19
CDR3 DNA: TGTGCCAGTAGTATAGAGGTCTCGGGCACTGAAGCTTTCTTT
CDR3 protein: CASSIEVSGTEAFF

D gene: TRBD2
clone size: .
CDR3 length: 16
J gene: TRBJ2-5
V gene: TRBV5-4
CDR3 DNA: TGTGCCAGCAGCCGGGGGGGCAGGGTTGAGTGGGAGACCCAGTACTTC
CDR3 protein: CASSRGGRVEWETQYF

D gene: .
clone size: .
CDR3 length: 15
J gene: TRBJ2-1
V gene: TRBV2
CDR3 DNA: TGTGCCAGCAGTGAGGACAGATACTCCTACAATGAGCAGTTCTTC
CDR3 protein: CASSEDRYSYNEQFF

D gene: .
clone size: .
CDR3 length: 14
J gene: TRBJ1-2
V gene: TRBV2
CDR3 DNA: TGTGCCAGCAGTGGACAGGTTGAGGTGAACGGCTACACCTTC
CDR3 protein: CASSGQVEVNGYTF

D gene: .
clone size: .
CDR3 length: 16
J gene: TRBJ2-1
V gene: TRBV18
CDR3 DNA: TGTGCCAGCTCACCTGATAGGAGGGACCGCTACAATGAGCAGTTCTTC
CDR3 protein: CASSPDRRDRYNEQFF

D gene: TRBD1
clone size: .
CDR3 length: 13
J gene: TRBJ1-2
V gene: TRBV5-4
CDR3 DNA: TGTGCCAGCAGCCCAACAGGGGCGGTAAGCTACACCTTC
CDR3 protein: CASSPTGAVSYTF

D gene: TRBD1
clone size: .
CDR3 length: 15
J gene: TRBJ1-6
V gene: TRBV9
CDR3 DNA: TGTGCCAGCAGCGTAGATAACGGACAGGGAACACCCCTCCACTTT
CDR3 protein: CASSVDNGQGTPLHF

D gene: TRBD2
clone size: .
CDR3 length: 14
J gene: TRBJ2-1
V gene: TRBV10-3
CDR3 DNA: TGTGCCATCAGTGCCACTCTAGCGGGGGGGCAGAAGTTCTTC
CDR3 protein: CAISATLAGGQKFF

D gene: .
clone size: .
CDR3 length: 14
J gene: TRBJ1-1
V gene: TRBV5-6
CDR3 DNA: TGTGCCAGCAGCTTGGGGTTAGTGAACACTGAAGCTTTCTTT
CDR3 protein: CASSLGLVNTEAFF

D gene: .
clone size: .
CDR3 length: 16
J gene: TRBJ1-1
V gene: TRBV5-1
CDR3 DNA: TGCGCCAGCAGAGCGGGAGGCAGGGCCATGAACACTGAAGCTTTCTTT
CDR3 protein: CASRAGGRAMNTEAFF

D gene: .
clone size: .
CDR3 length: 14
J gene: TRBJ1-3
V gene: TRBV9
CDR3 DNA: TGTGCCAGCAAACCCCAGGGTTCTGGAAACACCATATATTTT
CDR3 protein: CASKPQGSGNTIYF

D gene: TRBD1
clone size: .
CDR3 length: 15
J gene: TRBJ2-5
V gene: TRBV5-1
CDR3 DNA: TGCGCCAGCAGCTTGGCCTGGACAGGGGAAGAGACCCAGTACTTC
CDR3 protein: CASSLAWTGEETQYF

D gene: .
clone size: .
CDR3 length: 12
J gene: TRBJ2-3
V gene: TRBV12-3/TRBV12-4
CDR3 DNA: TGTGCCAGCAGCCTCAGCACAGATACGCAGTATTTT
CDR3 protein: CASSLSTDTQYF

D gene: .
clone size: .
CDR3 length: 13
J gene: TRBJ2-5
V gene: TRBV5-1
CDR3 DNA: TGCGCCAGCAGCTTGGCCAGGGAAGAGACCCAGTACTTC
CDR3 protein: CASSLAREETQYF

D gene: .
clone size: .
CDR3 length: 13
J gene: TRBJ1-1
V gene: TRBV19
CDR3 DNA: TGTGCCAGTAGTGATCCAGGCAGGACTGAAGCTTTCTTT
CDR3 protein: CASSDPGRTEAFF

D gene: .
clone size: once
CDR3 length: 13
J gene: TRBJ1-2
V gene: TRBV12-3/TRBV12-4
CDR3 DNA: TGTGCCAGCGGGGGGGATTTCGGGTATGGCTACACCTTC
CDR3 protein: CASGGDFGYGYTF

D gene: .
clone size: .
CDR3 length: 15
J gene: TRBJ2-2
V gene: TRBV4-1
CDR3 DNA: TGCGCCAGCAGCCAAGTCGCAGGGAATACCGGGGAGCTGTTTTTT
CDR3 protein: CASSQVAGNTGELFF

D gene: .
clone size: .
CDR3 length: 13
J gene: TRBJ1-2
V gene: TRBV2
CDR3 DNA: TGTGCCGGACGGGTGCAGCGAGGGTTCGGCTACACCTTC
CDR3 protein: CAGRVQRGFGYTF

D gene: TRBD2
clone size: once
CDR3 length: 14
J gene: TRBJ2-3
V gene: TRBV9
CDR3 DNA: TGTGCCAGCAAAGCGGGGATAAGCACAGATACGCAGTATTTT
CDR3 protein: CASKAGISTDTQYF